One sample yielded the 18 T cell receptor beta chains listed below, sequenced in a study of cytomegalovirus exposure and HLA in healthy donors. Amplification used 60 Vbeta primers and 13 Jbeta primers. Generated by immunoSEQ multiplex PCR, the TCRdb table keeps only in-frame clones and is missing some. This table holds some 130,000 clones, about 78% found once. Sequencing was carried out using PBMCs. The receptors here all came from a man in his forties or fifties in good health and CMV-seropositive.

The chain employs TRBV2 and TRBJ2-1, with 10 bases aligning to TRBD2. Germline V gives CDR1 SNHLY, CDR2 FYNNEI. The trim removed 7 bases at V and 10 bases at J, leaving 13 bases unmatched. This CDR3 is built from 15 residues. The CDR3 bases are TGTGCCAGCAAAAGCGGGCTAGCGGGAGTTGCGGAGCAGTTCTTC. It yields the protein CASKSGLAGVAEQFF.

The chain uses TRBV7-6 and TRBJ1-4; D remains unclear. The germline CDR1 and CDR2 sequences are SGHVS and FNYEAQ. This CDR3 spans 13 amino acids. Trimming removed 2 bases from V and 7 bases from J, with 8 bases in between. The CDR3 region has the DNA TGTGCCAGCAGCTTAAGCCGGGGTGAAAAACTGTTTTTT. Protein product: CASSLSRGEKLFF.

The rearrangement links TRBV7-3 to TRBJ1-5, with 7 bases matching TRBD1. Looked up from germline, CDR1 is SGHTA and CDR2 is FQGTGA. The V gene end was trimmed by 5 bases and the J gene end by 5 bases; junction bases not matched to a gene: 3. This CDR3 region has 13 residues. This CDR3 reads CASSPDRDQPQHF. In DNA form, the CDR3 reads TGTGCCAGCAGCCCAGACAGGGATCAGCCCCAGCATTTT.

The chain uses TRBV7-9 and TRBJ2-2; D is perhaps TRBD2 (6 bases). Germline CDR1 reads SEHNR; CDR2 reads FQNEAQ (reference sequence). V dropped 4 bases and J dropped 4 bases, with 22 bases sitting between them. This CDR3 is 18 amino acids long. CDR3 coding DNA: TGTGCCAGCAGCTCCCCATCATCAGGTGGGGGGAGCACCGGGGAGCTGTTTTTT. Protein sequence: CASSSPSSGGGSTGELFF.

This rearrangement joins TRBV25-1 to TRBJ1-5; tentative D call: TRBD1 (6 bases). The CDR3 totals 14 residues. Trimming took 4 bases from V and 3 from J, leaving 10 bases between them. Germline lookup yields CDR1 MGHDK and CDR2 SYGVNS. The CDR3 protein is CASSGTVSNQPQHF. As DNA, the CDR3 is TGTGCCAGCAGTGGGACAGTTTCCAATCAGCCCCAGCATTTT.

This CDR3 is CASSLNFGTGGSETQYF. As DNA, the CDR3 is TGTGCCAGCAGCTTGAATTTTGGGACAGGGGGTTCAGAGACCCAGTACTTC. The V gene is TRBV5-8, the J gene TRBJ2-5; TRBD1 matches at 11 bases. The germline gives CDR1 SGHTS, CDR2 YDEGEE. This CDR3 has 17 residues. Losses at the gene ends were 1 base for V and 4 bases for J; bases not matched to a gene: 9.

The genes are TRBV2 and TRBJ2-1; TRBD1 agrees at 8 bases. The CDR3 runs 16 residues. The germline gives CDR1 SNHLY, CDR2 FYNNEI. J was trimmed by 2 bases and V by 6 bases; bases with no gene match: 9. The CDR3 is CASSRNRGSTYNEQFF. The DNA for the CDR3 is TGTGCCAGCAGCCGAAACAGGGGGAGCACCTACAATGAGCAGTTCTTC.

The chain uses TRBV14 and TRBJ2-7, with 8 bases that match TRBD1. V shed 5 bases, J shed 5 bases, and the junction held 11 bases outside the gene matches. Germline-derived CDR1 and CDR2 are SGHDN and FVKESK. The CDR3 contains 15 residues. Here the CDR3 reads CASSTGQGGGHEQYF. DNA of the CDR3: TGTGCCAGCAGCACCGGACAGGGAGGAGGCCACGAGCAGTACTTC.

This rearrangement joins TRBV2 to TRBJ1-2; D might be TRBD1 (6 bases). Germline values: CDR1 SNHLY, CDR2 FYNNEI. The CDR3 spans 16 residues. Trimming removed 3 bases at V and 3 bases at J, with 17 bases between. The CDR3 region has the DNA TGTGCCAGCAGTGATGTGGGGGGGCGCGGGGACTATGGCTACACCTTC. It codes for CASSDVGGRGDYGYTF. Filled out from reference TRBV2 and TRBJ1-2, the complete variable domain reads EPEVTQTPSHQVTQMGQEVILRCVPISNHLYFYWYRQILGQKVEFLVSFYNNEISEKSEIFDDQFSVERPDGSNFTLKIRSTKLEDSAMYFCASSDVGGRGDYGYTFGSGTRLTVV.

The gene calls are TRBV2 and TRBJ2-7; D perhaps matches TRBD1 (6 bases). V was shortened by 5 bases and J by 0 bases, with 8 bases between the two germline ends. This CDR3 comprises 13 residues. Germline V CDR1 and CDR2: SNHLY, FYNNEI. CDR3 in DNA: TGTGCCAGCAGTCAGGGGACCTCCTACGAGCAGTACTTC. Translated: CASSQGTSYEQYF.

The V and J genes are TRBV7-2 and TRBJ2-1, with D uncertain. Germline CDR1 and CDR2: SGHTA and FQGNSA. The CDR3 runs to 13 residues. The V gene lost 3 bases and the J gene lost 6 bases, with 9 bases spanning the gap. DNA for the CDR3: TGTGCCAGCAGCTTCGGAGTTTTCAATGAGCAGTTCTTC. Translating gives CASSFGVFNEQFF.

The chain is built from TRBV11-3 and TRBJ2-3; 11 bases are shared with TRBD2. The V segment lost 6 bases and the J segment 0 bases; nucleotides outside the gene matches: 5. CDR3 length: 16 amino acids. CDR1 and CDR2 (germline): SGHNT, YENEEA. The CDR3 sequence is CASRNRLAGSTDTQYF. The DNA of the CDR3 is TGTGCCAGCAGAAATAGACTAGCGGGAAGCACAGATACGCAGTATTTT.

In DNA form, the CDR3 reads TGTGCCAGCAGCCGAGAAGGGGACAGAAATCAGCCCCAGCATTTT. Translating gives CASSREGDRNQPQHF. This sequence joins TRBV7-2 and TRBJ1-5; 7 bases are shared with TRBD1. The V and J ends lost 5 bases and 4 bases, in that order; junction bases with no gene match: 8. The germline gives CDR1 SGHTA, CDR2 FQGNSA. This CDR3 comprises 15 residues.

The chain employs TRBV10-1 and TRBJ2-1, with 10 bases aligning to TRBD2. Germline CDR1 WNHNN, CDR2 SYGVQD (reference sequence). V was pared by 2 bases and J by 6 bases, with 4 bases of the junction left unmatched. This CDR3 is 15 amino acids long. The CDR3: CASSEQAGGLNEQFF. Here the CDR3 DNA reads TGCGCCAGCAGTGAGCAAGCGGGGGGGCTCAATGAGCAGTTCTTC.

The genes are TRBV7-6 and TRBJ1-2, with D possibly being TRBD1 (5 bases). The CDR3 extends over 15 amino acids. Trimming shortened V by 4 bases and J by 5 bases, and 17 bases separated the two germline ends. Germline lookup yields CDR1 SGHVS and CDR2 FNYEAQ. CDR3 in amino acids: CASSSNPDSLYGYTF. The DNA for the CDR3 is TGTGCCAGCAGCTCGAACCCCGACAGTCTTTATGGCTACACCTTC.

The CDR3 region has the DNA TGTGCCAGCAGCACCTCGACTAGCGGCACCGCCTACGAGCAGTACTTC. This encodes CASSTSTSGTAYEQYF. The rearrangement uses TRBV7-2 and TRBJ2-7; 9 bases match TRBD2. Germline loops: CDR1 SGHTA, CDR2 FQGNSA. Unmatched junction bases numbered 10, after V lost 5 bases and J lost 2 bases. The CDR3 loop spans 16 amino acids. Combining the CDR3 with reference TRBV7-2 and TRBJ2-7 gives the whole variable domain GAGVSQSPSNKVTEKGKDVELRCDPISGHTALYWYRQSLGQGLEFLIYFQGNSAPDKSGLPSDRFSAERTGGSVSTLTIQRTQQEDSAVYLCASSTSTSGTAYEQYFGPGTRLTVT.

The CDR3 DNA reads as TGCAGGGGAGGTAGCACAGATACGCAGTATTTT. Encoded protein: CRGGSTDTQYF. The V gene is TRBV20-1, the J gene TRBJ2-3; perhaps TRBD2 as D (6 bases). The CDR3 runs 11 residues. Per germline, CDR1 DFQATT and CDR2 SNEGSKA (reference sequence).

V gene TRBV6-5 combines with J gene TRBJ2-3; 8 bases are a match to TRBD2. The V and J ends lost 5 bases and 3 bases, in that order; junction bases with no gene match: 4. Germline assignment: CDR1 MNHEY and CDR2 SVGAGI. This CDR3 spans 14 amino acids. The chain's CDR3 is CASSLREGTDTQYF. The CDR3 nucleotides are TGTGCCAGCAGTCTTCGGGAGGGAACAGATACGCAGTATTTT.